The 22 T cell receptor beta chains listed next were all sequenced from one sample in a study of T cells in tuberculosis. Profiled with immunoSEQ multiplex PCR; TCRdb holds only in-frame clones, not every one. Of roughly 35,000 clones in the sample, about 90% were seen once. The time point denotes: new active TB diagnosis, blood taken before or within 7 days of starting treatment. Material: PBMCs, obtained at tuberculosis diagnosis. The receptor source for this set is an adult with tuberculosis. Some clones in this sample may be carry-over from other donors' samples.

This chain links TRBV5-8 with TRBJ2-7, with 9 bases lining up with TRBD2. The CDR3 extends over 16 amino acids. From germline, CDR1 is SGHTS and CDR2 YDEGEE. Germline trimming cut 5 bases from V and 4 bases from J; bases unmatched to any gene: 13. CDR3 residues: CASRSFGGGARYEQYF. Here the CDR3 DNA reads TGTGCCAGCAGATCTTTCGGCGGGGGGGCGAGGTACGAGCAGTACTTC.

J is TRBJ2-3 and V is TRBV4-1; 7 bases align to TRBD1. CDR3 length: 15 amino acids. Germline CDR1 is MGHRA and CDR2 is YSYEKL. With 2 bases clipped from V and 0 bases from J, the junction kept 2 bases outside the gene matches. CDR3 sequence (DNA): TGCGCCAGCAGCCAAAGGGGGCCTAGCACAGATACGCAGTATTTT. Its translation: CASSQRGPSTDTQYF.

CDR3 residues: CAISGPGQSTYEQYF. In nucleotides, the CDR3 is TGTGCCATCAGTGGACCAGGCCAATCGACCTACGAGCAGTACTTC. The chain combines TRBV10-3 with TRBJ2-7; no clear D. The germline V gene has CDR1 ENHRY and CDR2 SYGVKD. Trimming took 4 bases from V and 2 from J, leaving 15 bases between them. The CDR3 has 15 amino acids.

This chain links TRBV7-6 with TRBJ2-6; TRBD2 matches at 9 bases. The CDR3 length is 18 residues. The germline gives CDR1 SGHVS, CDR2 FNYEAQ. The ends lost 1 base at V and 2 bases at J; junction bases unmatched: 6. This CDR3 reads CASSLGAGGIPGANVLTF. CDR3 nucleotides: TGTGCCAGCAGCTTAGGAGCGGGGGGAATCCCTGGGGCCAACGTCCTGACTTTC.

This clone was seen a single time. The genes are TRBV2 and TRBJ2-1, with D uncertain. The CDR3 spans 14 residues. V was shortened by 5 bases and J by 0 bases, with 8 bases between the two germline ends. The germline V gene has CDR1 SNHLY and CDR2 FYNNEI. As DNA, the CDR3 is TGTGCCAGCAGTCCCGGGTTCTCCTACAATGAGCAGTTCTTC. Translated, it gives CASSPGFSYNEQFF.

The chain has TRBV11-2 and TRBJ2-7; the match to TRBD2 covers 7 bases. Losses at the gene ends were 1 base for V and 1 base for J; bases not matched to a gene: 4. The CDR3 spans 15 residues. Germline-derived CDR1 and CDR2 are SGHAT and FQNNGV. The CDR3 here is CASSLGTRGSYEQYF. The CDR3 region has the DNA TGTGCCAGCAGCTTAGGGACTAGGGGTTCCTACGAGCAGTACTTC.

This clone was seen just once. For the CDR3, the DNA is TGTGCCAGCTCACCACTCATAGTCGGGTCTGGAAACACCATATATTTT. This encodes CASSPLIVGSGNTIYF. The rearrangement links TRBV18 to TRBJ1-3, with D unresolved. V lost 1 base to trimming and J lost 1 base, with 11 bases between them. CDR3 length: 16 amino acids. Germline V gene sequence: CDR1 KGHSH, CDR2 LQKENI.

Of note for this clone: Relative to the germline gene, one junction end is altered; a read error may explain this. The rearrangement uses TRBV7-7 and TRBJ1-1; D gene ambiguous. The CDR3 has 14 amino acids. Germline loops: CDR1 SSHAT, CDR2 FNYEAQ (reference sequence). CDR3 sequence (DNA): TGTGCCAGCAGCTTAATGATGGGCAGCTCTGAAACTTTCTTT. Translating gives CASSLMMGSSETFF.

V usage is TRBV18 and J usage is TRBJ1-1; D might be TRBD1 (5 bases). This CDR3 comprises 14 residues. V lost 5 bases to trimming and J lost 4 bases, with 14 bases between them. Germline V lookup: CDR1 KGHSH, CDR2 LQKENI. DNA for the CDR3: TGTGCCAGCTCATCAGGGAGGGCGGGCACTGAAGCTTTCTTT. This gives the protein CASSSGRAGTEAFF.

The chain joins TRBV11-2 to TRBJ2-2; possible D gene TRBD2, 6 bases. The germline gives CDR1 SGHAT, CDR2 FQNNGV. V was cut by 5 bases and J by 3 bases, with 19 bases left in between. The CDR3 is made up of 17 amino acids. The CDR3: CASSPGGVGGYTGELFF. The CDR3 coding sequence is TGTGCCAGCAGCCCAGGCGGCGTGGGAGGTTACACCGGGGAGCTGTTTTTT.

The chain couples TRBV11-2 to TRBJ2-1; 9 positions match TRBD2. The CDR3 runs 15 residues. Germline-derived CDR1 and CDR2 are SGHAT and FQNNGV. Germline trimming cut 1 base from V and 9 bases from J; bases unmatched to any gene: 7. In DNA, the CDR3 is TGTGCCAGCAGCTTAGTTGGCGGGGGGGTTGCTGAGCAGTTCTTC. Its translation: CASSLVGGGVAEQFF.

The V and J genes are TRBV2 and TRBJ2-3; 10 bases match TRBD2. Germline V lookup: CDR1 SNHLY, CDR2 FYNNEI. V lost 5 bases, J lost 1 base, and 3 bases stayed unmatched. The CDR3 contains 15 residues. CDR3 loop: CASSKSGGGTDTQYF. CDR3 DNA sequence: TGTGCCAGCAGTAAGAGCGGGGGGGGCACAGATACGCAGTATTTT.

The rearrangement links TRBV29-1 to TRBJ2-2; D is unclear. Trimming took 4 bases from V and 2 from J, leaving 5 bases between them. The CDR3 consists of 12 residues. Per the germline V gene, CDR1 is SQVTM and CDR2 is ANQGSEA. CDR3 sequence (DNA): TGCAGCGTTGCCGGTAACACCGGGGAGCTGTTTTTT. It yields the protein CSVAGNTGELFF.

This clone was seen a single time. The chain carries TRBV27 and TRBJ2-7; possibly TRBD1 for D (6 bases). This CDR3 has 14 residues. Germline CDR1 is MNHEY and CDR2 is SMNVEV (reference sequence). Deletions cut 2 bases from V and 3 bases from J, with 11 bases between. The CDR3 DNA reads as TGTGCCAGCAGTTTACAGGGGTCTGGCTACGAGCAGTACTTC. Translated: CASSLQGSGYEQYF.

The chain links TRBV5-1 to TRBJ2-5, with 13 nucleotides matching TRBD2. This CDR3 comprises 16 residues. The germline V gene encodes CDR1 SGHRS and CDR2 YFSETQ. V lost 0 bases, J lost 5 bases, and 4 bases stayed unmatched. CDR3 in amino acids: CASSLVLAGGQETQYF. Written as DNA, the CDR3 is TGCGCCAGCAGCTTGGTACTAGCGGGGGGGCAGGAGACCCAGTACTTC.

In this sample, this clone turned up a few times. The chain employs TRBV7-9 and TRBJ2-7; 9 nucleotides match TRBD1. Germline V CDR1 and CDR2: SEHNR, FQNEAQ (reference sequence). This CDR3 has 14 residues. J lost 7 bases, V lost 1 base, and 5 bases had no gene match. The CDR3 protein is CASSLEPGQGEQYF. The CDR3 nucleotides are TGTGCCAGCAGCTTAGAGCCGGGACAGGGAGAGCAGTACTTC.

This clone showed up just once. The J gene is TRBJ1-1, the V gene TRBV4-1, with TRBD1 identical over 7 bases. The CDR3 is 17 amino acids. V lost 1 base and J lost 1; bases outside the gene matches: 9. Germline V gene lookup returns CDR1 MGHRA and CDR2 YSYEKL. This CDR3 reads CASSQGGTGAQNTEAFF. CDR3 sequence (DNA): TGCGCCAGCAGCCAAGGGGGTACAGGGGCCCAGAACACTGAAGCTTTCTTT.

This rearrangement joins TRBV6-6 to TRBJ2-1, with TRBD1 matching over 7 bases. The V gene's germline CDR1 is MNHNY and CDR2 SVGAGI (reference sequence). The CDR3 length is 16 residues. V lost 2 bases and J lost 5; bases outside the gene matches: 9. The CDR3 region is CASSYSLQGGNNEQFF. DNA of the CDR3: TGTGCCAGCAGTTACAGCCTCCAAGGGGGCAACAATGAGCAGTTCTTC.

The CDR3 loop is CSVEDGVRTGVFF. The DNA of the CDR3 is TGCAGCGTTGAAGATGGAGTGAGGACAGGGGTGTTCTTC. The chain combines TRBV29-1 with TRBJ2-1, with 9 bases fitting TRBD1. The CDR3 has 13 amino acids. V lost 0 bases to trimming and J lost 15 bases; unmatched junction nucleotides: 9. CDR1 is SQVTM and CDR2 is ANQGSEA in the germline V gene.

The rearrangement links TRBV6-4 to TRBJ2-1; TRBD1 matches 10 bases. Germline V gene lookup returns CDR1 MRHNA and CDR2 SNTAGT. This CDR3 comprises 16 residues. V lost 5 bases, J lost 4 bases, and 8 bases stayed unmatched. The CDR3 coding sequence is TGTGCCAGCAGTCCTATGGGGGACAGGGGATACAATGAGCAGTTCTTC. Translation gives CASSPMGDRGYNEQFF.

The chain carries TRBV10-3 and TRBJ2-6, with 11 bases lining up with TRBD1. The V gene end was trimmed by 11 bases and the J gene end by 4 bases; junction bases not matched to a gene: 13. Germline V gene lookup returns CDR1 ENHRY and CDR2 SYGVKD. The CDR3 has 17 amino acids. This chain's CDR3 is CAVGRTGGFLGANVLTF. The CDR3 DNA reads as TGTGCCGTAGGTCGGACAGGGGGCTTTCTCGGGGCCAACGTCCTGACTTTC.

J is TRBJ1-5 and V is TRBV30; the match to TRBD1 covers 7 bases. Germline V gives CDR1 GTSNPN, CDR2 SVGIG (reference sequence). V gave up 3 bases and J gave up 7 bases; unmatched junction bases: 9. The CDR3 has 14 amino acids. The DNA of the CDR3 is TGTGCCTGGAGCCTCAATACAGGGGCACAGCCCCAGCATTTT. As protein: CAWSLNTGAQPQHF.